This entry features one TCR beta chain sequence. Antigen unknown. In the same sample, other DNA sequences code for this CDR3. Germline values: CDR1 LGHNA, CDR2 YNFKEQ. Trimming removed 1 base from V and 3 bases from J; junction bases left unmatched: 10. The CDR3 spans 17 residues. The data were obtained in a study of cytomegalovirus exposure and HLA in healthy donors. Study-wide context: About 84% of roughly 430 genotyped donors fell in the Caucasian-associated ancestry cluster.

General observations from the study: Presence/absence results assume similar sequencing depth per donor, which may not hold. More clonal expansion characterized HLA-associated TCR beta chains than equally common others in a later analysis. A later analysis linked a missense DCLRE1C variant to TCR beta V- and J-gene trimming.

The PCR used 60 Vbeta and 13 Jbeta primers. TCRdb keeps only in-frame clones here, not all; method: immunoSEQ multiplex PCR. The sample holds hundreds of thousands of clones, less than 85% seen once. The clonotype originates from a young man in good health and CMV-seronegative. Input material: PBMCs. This chain links TRBV4-2 with TRBJ2-3, with 7 nucleotides matching TRBD1. The CDR3 DNA reads TGTGCCAGCAGCCAAGTTGGTTCGACAGGGCGTACAGATACGCAGTATTTT. It is translated as CASSQVGSTGRTDTQYF.